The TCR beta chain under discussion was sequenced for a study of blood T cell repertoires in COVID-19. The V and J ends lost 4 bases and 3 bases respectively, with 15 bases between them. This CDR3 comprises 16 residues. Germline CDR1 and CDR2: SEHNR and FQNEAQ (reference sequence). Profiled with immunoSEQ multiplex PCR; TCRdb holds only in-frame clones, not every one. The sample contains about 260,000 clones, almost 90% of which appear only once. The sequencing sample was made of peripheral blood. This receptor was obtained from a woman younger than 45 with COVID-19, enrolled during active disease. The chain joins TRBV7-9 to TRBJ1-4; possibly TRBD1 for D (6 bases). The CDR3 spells CASSWVTGPSNEKLFF. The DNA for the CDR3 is TGTGCCAGCAGCTGGGTTACAGGGCCCTCTAATGAAAAACTGTTTTTT.